The 2 T cell receptor beta chains below were found in one sample sequenced in a study of CD8 T cells in ankylosing spondylitis. Study-level results: For ankylosing spondylitis blood, a TCR beta motif of several highly homologous variants appeared characteristic.

TCRdb itself ran the 5' RACE reads through MiXCR, one entry per CDR3 protein. This table holds a few hundred thousand distinct CDR3 sequences, around 22% found once. These receptors' antigens are unknown. Sequencing was done on a sample of blood, either unsorted or a sorted T cell fraction (not recorded which). These receptors came from a male donor with ankylosing spondylitis.

The rearrangement uses TRBV27 and TRBJ2-3; 10 nucleotides match TRBD2. Germline CDR1 MNHEY, CDR2 SMNVEV (reference sequence). There are 16 residues in the CDR3. With V trimmed by 5 bases and J by 5 bases, 10 bases remained unmatched. Here the CDR3 reads CASSRGSLAGVDTQYF. CDR3 DNA sequence: TGTGCCAGCAGTCGGGGGTCGCTAGCGGGAGTAGATACGCAGTATTTT.

There are a few counts of this clonotype. The genes are TRBV7-9 and TRBJ2-5; perhaps TRBD2 as D (6 bases). This CDR3 is 16 amino acids long. Between the trimmed V and J ends, which lost 1 base and 2 bases, there was a span of 14 bases. The germline V gene encodes CDR1 SEHNR and CDR2 FQNEAQ (reference sequence). Here the CDR3 DNA reads TGTGCCAGCAGCTTAGGCGCAGCGGGTCTACAAGAGACCCAGTACTTC. Its translation is CASSLGAAGLQETQYF. Looking up the rest from reference TRBV7-9 and TRBJ2-5 gives the full variable domain: DTGVSQNPRHKITKRGQNVTFRCDPISEHNRLYWYRQTLGQGPEFLTYFQNEAQLEKSRLLSDRFSAERPKGSFSTLEIQRTEQGDSAMYLCASSLGAAGLQETQYFGPGTRLLVL.